This T cell receptor beta chain stems from a study of CD8 T cells in ankylosing spondylitis. TCRdb redid the calling of the 5' RACE reads with MiXCR, one entry per CDR3 protein. The sample yields about 150,000 distinct CDR3 sequences, around a third seen once. Germline values: CDR1 SQVTM, CDR2 ANQGSEA. The V and J ends lost 3 bases and 4 bases respectively, with 13 bases between them. The CDR3 contains 14 residues. The source is a male donor with ankylosing spondylitis. Sequencing used synovial fluid, either unsorted or a sorted T cell fraction (not recorded which). The chain joins TRBV29-1 to TRBJ2-1, with a possible D match to TRBD2 (6 bases). CDR3 nucleotide sequence: TGCAGCGTTGAGGGCGGGGTCGCTTACAATGAGCAGTTCTTC. Protein sequence: CSVEGGVAYNEQFF.